This T cell receptor beta chain was recovered during a study of beta chain features in type 1 diabetes. The isolated RNA, all of it, was reverse transcribed, so expressed TCRB transcripts were what got sequenced. Produced via immunoSEQ multiplex PCR; TCRdb's table is partial and in-frame only. The table records fewer than 900,000 clones, roughly 17% of them present only once. Study outcomes and limitations: Moderately but significantly shorter TCRB CDR3s were found in Type 1 diabetes patients in all four CD4+ subsets.

From germline, CDR1 is WNHNN and CDR2 SYGVQD (reference sequence). The CDR3 spans 15 residues. V lost 6 bases and J lost 3, with 15 bases in between. Blood was drawn once from each donor into heparinised tubes. The draws averaged roughly 120 mL. In regard to this clone: Its antigen is not known.

The clonotype comes from a woman between 18 and 30 years old in good health. Sequences were obtained from naive CD4+ T cells from blood. This rearrangement joins TRBV10-1 to TRBJ2-1, with a tentative D call TRBD2 (6 bases). The CDR3 loop reads CASSGGGRDYNEQFF. DNA of the CDR3: TGCGCCAGCAGCGGGGGTGGTAGAGACTACAATGAGCAGTTCTTC.